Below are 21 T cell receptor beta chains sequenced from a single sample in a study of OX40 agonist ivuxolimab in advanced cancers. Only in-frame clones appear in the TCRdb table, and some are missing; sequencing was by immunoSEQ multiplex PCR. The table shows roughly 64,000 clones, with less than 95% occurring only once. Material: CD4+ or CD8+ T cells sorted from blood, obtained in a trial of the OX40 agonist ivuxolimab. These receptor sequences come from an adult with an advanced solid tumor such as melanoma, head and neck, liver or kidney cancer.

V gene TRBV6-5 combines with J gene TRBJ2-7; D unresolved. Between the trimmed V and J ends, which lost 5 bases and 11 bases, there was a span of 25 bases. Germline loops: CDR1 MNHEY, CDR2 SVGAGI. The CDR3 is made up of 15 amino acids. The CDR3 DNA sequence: TGTGCCAGCAGTCATAAACCGCCCCTGATCAGTAGGGAGTACTTC. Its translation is CASSHKPPLISREYF.

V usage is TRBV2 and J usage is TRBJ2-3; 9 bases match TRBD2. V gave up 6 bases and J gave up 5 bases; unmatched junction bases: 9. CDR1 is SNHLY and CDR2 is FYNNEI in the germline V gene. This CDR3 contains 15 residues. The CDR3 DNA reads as TGTGCCAGCAGGCCACGAGCGGGGGGTGGAGATACGCAGTATTTT. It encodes CASRPRAGGGDTQYF. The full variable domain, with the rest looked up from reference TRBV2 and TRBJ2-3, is EPEVTQTPSHQVTQMGQEVILRCVPISNHLYFYWYRQILGQKVEFLVSFYNNEISEKSEIFDDQFSVERPDGSNFTLKIRSTKLEDSAMYFCASRPRAGGGDTQYFGPGTRLTVL.

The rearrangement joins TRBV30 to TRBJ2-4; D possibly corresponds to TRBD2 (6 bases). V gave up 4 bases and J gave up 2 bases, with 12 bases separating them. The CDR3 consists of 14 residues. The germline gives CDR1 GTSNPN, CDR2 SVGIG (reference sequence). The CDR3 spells CAWTTSSTKNIQYF. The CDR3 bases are TGTGCCTGGACTACTAGCAGCACCAAAAACATTCAGTACTTC.

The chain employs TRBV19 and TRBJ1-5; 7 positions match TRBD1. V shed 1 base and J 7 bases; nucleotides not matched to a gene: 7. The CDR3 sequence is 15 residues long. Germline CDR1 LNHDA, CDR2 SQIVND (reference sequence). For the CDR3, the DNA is TGTGCCAGTAGTATAGCCGACAGGGCCAAGCAGCCCCAGCATTTT. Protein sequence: CASSIADRAKQPQHF.

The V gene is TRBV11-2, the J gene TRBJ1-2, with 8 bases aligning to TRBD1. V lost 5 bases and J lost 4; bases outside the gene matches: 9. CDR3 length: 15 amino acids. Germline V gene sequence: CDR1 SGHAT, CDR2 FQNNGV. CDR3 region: CASSPNAGGAYGYTF. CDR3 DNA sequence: TGTGCCAGCAGCCCCAATGCAGGGGGCGCCTATGGCTACACCTTC.

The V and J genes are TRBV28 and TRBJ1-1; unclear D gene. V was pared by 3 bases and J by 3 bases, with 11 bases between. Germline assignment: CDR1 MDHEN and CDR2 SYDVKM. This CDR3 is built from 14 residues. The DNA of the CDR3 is TGTGCCAGCAGTTTTCCCAAGCAGTACACTGAAGCTTTCTTT. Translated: CASSFPKQYTEAFF.

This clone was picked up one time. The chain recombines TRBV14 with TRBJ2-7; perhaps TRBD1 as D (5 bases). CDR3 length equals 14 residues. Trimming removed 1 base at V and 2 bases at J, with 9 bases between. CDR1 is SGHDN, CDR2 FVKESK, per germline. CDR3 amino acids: CASSQGTPPYEQYF. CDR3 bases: TGTGCCAGCAGCCAAGGGACACCTCCCTACGAGCAGTACTTC.

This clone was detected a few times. CDR3 nucleotide sequence: TGTGCCAGCAGCTCCATAACTAGCTGGAATGAGCAGTTCTTC. Residues: CASSSITSWNEQFF. The chain couples TRBV11-2 to TRBJ2-1; a weak D match, TRBD2 (6 bases). Per the germline V gene, CDR1 is SGHAT and CDR2 is FQNNGV. This CDR3 has 14 amino acids. The germline V and J ends were trimmed by 4 bases and 7 bases, with 14 bases remaining between them.

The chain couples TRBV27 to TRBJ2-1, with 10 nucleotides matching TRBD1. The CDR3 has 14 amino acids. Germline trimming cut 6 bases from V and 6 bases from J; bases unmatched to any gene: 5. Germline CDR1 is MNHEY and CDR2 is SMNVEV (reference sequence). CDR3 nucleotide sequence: TGTGCCAGCAGGGCCGGGACAGGGGTCAATGAGCAGTTCTTC. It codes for CASRAGTGVNEQFF.

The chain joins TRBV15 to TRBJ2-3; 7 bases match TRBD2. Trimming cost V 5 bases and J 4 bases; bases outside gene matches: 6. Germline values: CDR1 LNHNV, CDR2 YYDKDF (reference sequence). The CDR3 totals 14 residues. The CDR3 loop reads CATSGPAGADTQYF. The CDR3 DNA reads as TGTGCCACCAGCGGGCCGGCGGGGGCAGATACGCAGTATTTT.

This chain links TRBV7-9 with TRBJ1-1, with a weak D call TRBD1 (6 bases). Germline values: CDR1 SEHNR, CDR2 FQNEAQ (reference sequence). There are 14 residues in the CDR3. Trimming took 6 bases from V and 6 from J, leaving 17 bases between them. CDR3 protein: CASSRRTGYAEAFF. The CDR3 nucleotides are TGTGCCAGCAGTAGACGAACAGGGTACGCTGAAGCTTTCTTT.

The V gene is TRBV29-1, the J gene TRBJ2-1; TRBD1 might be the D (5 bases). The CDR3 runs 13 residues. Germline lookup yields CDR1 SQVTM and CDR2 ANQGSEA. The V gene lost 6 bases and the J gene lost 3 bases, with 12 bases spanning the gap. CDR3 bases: TGCAGCGTACGACAGAGACTCTACAATGAGCAGTTCTTC. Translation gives CSVRQRLYNEQFF.

CDR3 residues: CASSYTSGGYQETQYF. CDR3 nucleotide sequence: TGTGCCAGCAGTTACACTAGCGGGGGGTACCAAGAGACCCAGTACTTC. The chain has TRBV6-5 and TRBJ2-5, with 12 bases matching TRBD2. Germline V gene sequence: CDR1 MNHEY, CDR2 SVGAGI. There are 16 residues in the CDR3. V dropped 2 bases and J dropped 0; count of bases not matched to a gene: 1.

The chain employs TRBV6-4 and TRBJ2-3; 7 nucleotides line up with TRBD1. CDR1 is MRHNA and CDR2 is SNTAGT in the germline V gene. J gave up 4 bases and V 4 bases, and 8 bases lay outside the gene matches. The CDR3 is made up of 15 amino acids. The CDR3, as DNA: TGTGCCAGCAGTGCTGACAGGGAGTTTGCAGATACGCAGTATTTT. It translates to CASSADREFADTQYF.

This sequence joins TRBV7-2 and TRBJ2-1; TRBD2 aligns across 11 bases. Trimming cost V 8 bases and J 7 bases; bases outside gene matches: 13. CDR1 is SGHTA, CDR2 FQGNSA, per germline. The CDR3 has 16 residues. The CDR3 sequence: CASSRGLAGGENEQFF. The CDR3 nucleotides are TGTGCCAGCTCCCGGGGGTTAGCGGGAGGGGAAAATGAGCAGTTCTTC.

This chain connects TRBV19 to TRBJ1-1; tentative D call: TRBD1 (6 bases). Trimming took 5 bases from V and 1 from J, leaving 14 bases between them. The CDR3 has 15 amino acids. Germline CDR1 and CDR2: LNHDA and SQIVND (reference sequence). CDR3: CASSLTTGSNTEAFF. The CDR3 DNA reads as TGTGCCAGTAGTCTCACGACAGGTTCGAACACTGAAGCTTTCTTT.

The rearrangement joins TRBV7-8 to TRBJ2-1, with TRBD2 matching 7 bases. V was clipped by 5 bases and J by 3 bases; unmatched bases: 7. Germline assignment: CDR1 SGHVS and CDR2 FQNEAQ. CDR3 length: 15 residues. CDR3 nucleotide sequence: TGTGCCAGCAGCCTCGGGCGGGACTACTACAATGAGCAGTTCTTC. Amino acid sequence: CASSLGRDYYNEQFF.

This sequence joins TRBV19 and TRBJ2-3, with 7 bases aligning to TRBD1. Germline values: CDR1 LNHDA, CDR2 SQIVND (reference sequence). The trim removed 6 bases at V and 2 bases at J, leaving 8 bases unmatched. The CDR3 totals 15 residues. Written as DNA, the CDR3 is TGTGCCAGTAGCTCCCGGGGACAGAACACAGATACGCAGTATTTT. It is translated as CASSSRGQNTDTQYF.

CDR3 region: CASSLGLAGVYEQFF. The CDR3 DNA sequence: TGTGCCAGCAGCTTAGGACTAGCGGGAGTCTATGAGCAGTTCTTC. The chain is built from TRBV11-2 and TRBJ2-1; 12 nucleotides match TRBD2. The germline CDR1 and CDR2 sequences are SGHAT and FQNNGV. The CDR3 runs 15 residues. The V segment lost 1 base and the J segment 8 bases; nucleotides outside the gene matches: 3.

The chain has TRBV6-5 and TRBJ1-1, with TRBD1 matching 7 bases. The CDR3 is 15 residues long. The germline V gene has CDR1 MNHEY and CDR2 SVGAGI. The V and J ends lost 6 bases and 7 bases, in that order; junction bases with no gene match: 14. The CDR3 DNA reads TGTGCCAGCAGAGAGGACTCAGGGGGAAGTAGTGAAGCTTTCTTT. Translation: CASREDSGGSSEAFF.

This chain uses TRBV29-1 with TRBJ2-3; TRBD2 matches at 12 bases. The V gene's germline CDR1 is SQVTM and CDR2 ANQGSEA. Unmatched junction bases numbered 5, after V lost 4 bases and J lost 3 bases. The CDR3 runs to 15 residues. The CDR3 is CSVGLAGGVTDTQYF. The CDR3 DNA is TGCAGCGTTGGTCTAGCGGGAGGGGTGACAGATACGCAGTATTTT.